The rows below give T cell receptor beta chains drawn from one sample of a study of T cell changes during pregnancy in multiple sclerosis. Only in-frame clones appear in the TCRdb table, and some are missing; sequencing was by immunoSEQ multiplex PCR. The data show fewer than 40,000 clones, 75% to 95% seen once. The specimen comprised CD8+ T cells from peripheral blood mononuclear cells, sampled in the first trimester of pregnancy. These receptors were taken from a female donor with multiple sclerosis, enrolled in a pregnancy study. The CDR3 runs from the conserved cysteine through the conserved F or W. The order of the fields is V gene, J gene, D gene, clone size, CDR3 DNA, CDR3 protein. D genes are given only for firm matches. The listing skips clone size in some rows; elsewhere it reads once, few, many or a size class.

v_gene: TRBV27; j_gene: TRBJ2-5; d_gene: TRBD2; abundance: once; CDR3nt: TGTGCCAGCAGTGTGGGACTAGCGGGACCCCAAGAGACCCAGTACTTC; CDR3aa: CASSVGLAGPQETQYF
v_gene: TRBV28; j_gene: TRBJ2-7; d_gene: TRBD2; abundance: -; CDR3nt: TGTGCCAGCAGGGGCCGTGGACTAGGATTAGCCTACGAGCAGTACTTC; CDR3aa: CASRGRGLGLAYEQYF
v_gene: TRBV5-1; j_gene: TRBJ2-7; d_gene: -; abundance: once; CDR3nt: TGCGCCAGCAGCCTCACCTGGGGGCGGCCCCGCTCCTACGAGCAGTACTTC; CDR3aa: CASSLTWGRPRSYEQYF
v_gene: TRBV27; j_gene: TRBJ2-7; d_gene: -; abundance: -; CDR3nt: TGTGCCAGCAGTACACCTTACGAGCAGTACTTC; CDR3aa: CASSTPYEQYF
v_gene: TRBV27; j_gene: TRBJ1-1; d_gene: TRBD1; abundance: -; CDR3nt: TGTGCCAGCAGTAAGGGACAGGGGGACACTGAAGCTTTCTTT; CDR3aa: CASSKGQGDTEAFF
v_gene: TRBV10-3; j_gene: TRBJ2-7; d_gene: TRBD1; abundance: -; CDR3nt: TGTGCCATCAAGCCGGGACAGGGTCCCTACGAGCAGTACTTC; CDR3aa: CAIKPGQGPYEQYF
v_gene: TRBV6-6; j_gene: TRBJ2-1; d_gene: -; abundance: -; CDR3nt: TGTGCCAGCAGAGAGGTTTACAATGAGCAGTTCTTC; CDR3aa: CASREVYNEQFF
v_gene: TRBV9; j_gene: TRBJ1-3; d_gene: TRBD1; abundance: -; CDR3nt: TGTGCCAGCAGCCCCGACAGGGGGCTTGGAAACACCATATATTTT; CDR3aa: CASSPDRGLGNTIYF
v_gene: TRBV7-6; j_gene: TRBJ2-1; d_gene: TRBD1; abundance: -; CDR3nt: TGTGCCAGCAGCTCCCGCCGGGAAACGGGACAGTACTACAATGAGCAGTTCTTC; CDR3aa: CASSSRRETGQYYNEQFF
v_gene: TRBV27; j_gene: TRBJ2-7; d_gene: TRBD2; abundance: -; CDR3nt: TGTGCCAGCAGTTTCGGCGGGAGAGGCGAGCAGTACTTC; CDR3aa: CASSFGGRGEQYF
v_gene: TRBV28; j_gene: TRBJ1-4; d_gene: TRBD1; abundance: -; CDR3nt: TGTGCCAGCAGTGCCATCCCCGGGACAGGGGAGGAAAAACTGTTTTTT; CDR3aa: CASSAIPGTGEEKLFF
v_gene: TRBV14; j_gene: TRBJ2-7; d_gene: TRBD1; abundance: -; CDR3nt: TGTGCCAGCAGCCAAATACCGGGACAGAGCTCCTACGAGCAGTACTTC; CDR3aa: CASSQIPGQSSYEQYF
v_gene: TRBV15; j_gene: TRBJ1-2; d_gene: TRBD1; abundance: -; CDR3nt: TGTGCCACCAGCAGAGAGGGACAGGGGGCTCTCTATGGCTACACCTTC; CDR3aa: CATSREGQGALYGYTF
v_gene: TRBV6-1; j_gene: TRBJ2-3; d_gene: TRBD1; abundance: medium-sized; CDR3nt: TGTGCCAGCAGTGAAGGGACAGGGCACACAGATACGCAGTATTTT; CDR3aa: CASSEGTGHTDTQYF
v_gene: TRBV4-3; j_gene: TRBJ2-6; d_gene: TRBD2; abundance: -; CDR3nt: TGCGCCAGCAGCCCAATGAGCGGGAGTTCCGGGGCCAACGTCCTGACTTTC; CDR3aa: CASSPMSGSSGANVLTF
v_gene: TRBV5-4; j_gene: TRBJ2-2; d_gene: -; abundance: -; CDR3nt: TGTGCCAGCAGCCGGGGGACCGGGGAGCTGTTTTTT; CDR3aa: CASSRGTGELFF
v_gene: TRBV10-3; j_gene: TRBJ1-2; d_gene: -; abundance: -; CDR3nt: TGTACCATCAGTGAGTCGGTCCTGGCAAACTATGGCTACACCTTC; CDR3aa: CTISESVLANYGYTF
v_gene: TRBV28; j_gene: TRBJ2-3; d_gene: TRBD2; abundance: -; CDR3nt: TGTGCCAGCAGTTTAAGGTCAAGGGGGACTAGGGGGAGCACAGATACGCAGTATTTT; CDR3aa: CASSLRSRGTRGSTDTQYF
v_gene: TRBV27; j_gene: TRBJ2-1; d_gene: -; abundance: -; CDR3nt: TGTGCCAGCAGCCTAGCCGGGCCCAACAATGAGCAGTTCTTC; CDR3aa: CASSLAGPNNEQFF
v_gene: TRBV6-1; j_gene: TRBJ1-1; d_gene: TRBD1; abundance: -; CDR3nt: TGTGCCGTAAAACAGGGGTACACTGAAGCTTTCTTT; CDR3aa: CAVKQGYTEAFF
v_gene: TRBV19; j_gene: TRBJ2-7; d_gene: TRBD1; abundance: -; CDR3nt: TGTGCCAGTAGTATAACAGGGGGGTCCTACGAGCAGTACTTC; CDR3aa: CASSITGGSYEQYF
v_gene: TRBV19; j_gene: TRBJ2-7; d_gene: TRBD2; abundance: -; CDR3nt: TGTGCCAGTAGTATGGCGGGGGTAGCCTACGAGCAGTACTTC; CDR3aa: CASSMAGVAYEQYF
v_gene: TRBV19; j_gene: TRBJ2-3; d_gene: TRBD2; abundance: -; CDR3nt: TGTGCCAGTAGTACCTTAGCGGGAGGGCCAACAGATACGCAGTATTTT; CDR3aa: CASSTLAGGPTDTQYF
v_gene: TRBV6-4; j_gene: TRBJ2-3; d_gene: TRBD2; abundance: few; CDR3nt: TGTGCCAGCAGTGCGGGAGGGCCAGGGGATACGCAGTATTTT; CDR3aa: CASSAGGPGDTQYF